The 2 T cell receptor beta chains presented below share a single source sample, sequenced in a study of CD8 T cells in ankylosing spondylitis. Notes on the study in general: One TCR beta motif, made up of eight highly homologous variants, appeared characteristic of ankylosing spondylitis blood.

One entry per CDR3 protein results from TCRdb running MiXCR on the 5' RACE reads. The sample carries under 550,000 distinct CDR3 sequences, roughly 26% recorded once. The antigens these receptors bind are not known. The source material was blood, either unsorted or a sorted T cell fraction (not recorded which). The receptors here all came from a male donor with ankylosing spondylitis.

This chain joins TRBV20-1 and TRBJ2-7; no clear D. V lost 0 bases and J 9 bases, leaving 12 bases between the germline ends. The CDR3 spans 12 residues. Per germline, CDR1 DFQATT and CDR2 SNEGSKA (reference sequence). CDR3: CSAREGPSGQYF. CDR3 DNA: TGCAGTGCTAGAGAGGGCCCCTCGGGGCAGTACTTC.

The CDR3: CASSLEGVQPQHF. CDR3 in DNA: TGTGCCAGCAGCTTGGAGGGAGTTCAGCCCCAGCATTTT. The genes are TRBV5-5 and TRBJ1-5; no clear D. Germline-derived CDR1 and CDR2 are SGHKS and YYEKEE (reference sequence). The CDR3 extends over 13 amino acids. Trimming shortened V by 0 bases and J by 6 bases, and 7 bases separated the two germline ends.